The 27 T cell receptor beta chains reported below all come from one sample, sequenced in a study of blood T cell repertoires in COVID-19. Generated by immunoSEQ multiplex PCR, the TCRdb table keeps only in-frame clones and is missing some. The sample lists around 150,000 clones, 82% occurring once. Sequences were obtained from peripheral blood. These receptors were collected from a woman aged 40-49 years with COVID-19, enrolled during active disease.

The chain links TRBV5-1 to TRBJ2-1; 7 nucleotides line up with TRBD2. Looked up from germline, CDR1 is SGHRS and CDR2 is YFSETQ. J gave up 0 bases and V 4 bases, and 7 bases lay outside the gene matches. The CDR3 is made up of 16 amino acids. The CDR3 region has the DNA TGCGCCAGCAGCCAGGGTCTAGCGGACTCCTACAATGAGCAGTTCTTC. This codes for CASSQGLADSYNEQFF.

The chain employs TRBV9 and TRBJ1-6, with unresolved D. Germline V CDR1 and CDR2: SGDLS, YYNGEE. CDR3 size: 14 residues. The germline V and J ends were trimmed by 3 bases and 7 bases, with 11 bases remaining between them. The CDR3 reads CASSARHSNSPLHF. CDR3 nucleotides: TGTGCCAGCAGCGCCAGACACTCCAATTCACCCCTCCACTTT. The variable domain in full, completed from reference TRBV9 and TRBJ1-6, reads DSGVTQTPKHLITATGQRVTLRCSPRSGDLSVYWYQQSLDQGLQFLIQYYNGEERAKGNILERFSAQQFPDLHSELNLSSLELGDSALYFCASSARHSNSPLHFGNGTRLTVT.

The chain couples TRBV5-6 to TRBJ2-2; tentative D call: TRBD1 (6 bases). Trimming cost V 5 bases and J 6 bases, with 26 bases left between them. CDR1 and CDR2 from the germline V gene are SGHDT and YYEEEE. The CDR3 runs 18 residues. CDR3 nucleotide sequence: TGTGCCAGCAGTAAAACGAATCACAGGGTAGGTTTCGCCGGGGAGCTGTTTTTT. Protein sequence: CASSKTNHRVGFAGELFF.

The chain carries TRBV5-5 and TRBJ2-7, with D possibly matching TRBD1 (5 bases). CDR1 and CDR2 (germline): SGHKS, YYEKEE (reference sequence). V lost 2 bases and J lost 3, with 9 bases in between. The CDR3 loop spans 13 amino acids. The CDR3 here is CASSFRGIYEQYF. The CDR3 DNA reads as TGTGCCAGCAGCTTTAGGGGTATCTACGAGCAGTACTTC.

The CDR3 DNA follows: TGTGCCAGCAGTGAAAGAGTGAGGGGGCGCGACACTGAAGCTTTCTTT. Translating gives CASSERVRGRDTEAFF. V is TRBV2 and J is TRBJ1-1; TRBD1 aligns across 7 bases. The CDR3 length is 16 residues. Per the germline V gene, CDR1 is SNHLY and CDR2 is FYNNEI. Germline trimming cut 2 bases from V and 3 bases from J; bases unmatched to any gene: 9.

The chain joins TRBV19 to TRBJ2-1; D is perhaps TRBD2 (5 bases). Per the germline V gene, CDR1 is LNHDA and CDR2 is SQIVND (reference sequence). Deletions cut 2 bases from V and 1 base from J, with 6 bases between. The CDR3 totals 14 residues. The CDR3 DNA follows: TGTGCCAGTAGTATACGGAGGTCCTACAATGAGCAGTTCTTC. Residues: CASSIRRSYNEQFF.

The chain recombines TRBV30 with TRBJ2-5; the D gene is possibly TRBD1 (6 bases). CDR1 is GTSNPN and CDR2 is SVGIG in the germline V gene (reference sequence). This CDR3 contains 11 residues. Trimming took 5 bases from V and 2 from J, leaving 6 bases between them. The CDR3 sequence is CAWGQQETQYF. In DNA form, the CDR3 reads TGTGCCTGGGGACAGCAAGAGACCCAGTACTTC.

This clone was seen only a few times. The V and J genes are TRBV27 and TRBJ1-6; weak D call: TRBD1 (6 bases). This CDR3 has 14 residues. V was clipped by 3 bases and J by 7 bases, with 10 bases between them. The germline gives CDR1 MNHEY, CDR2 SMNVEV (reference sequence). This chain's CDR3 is CASSFPGVNSPLHF. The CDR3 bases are TGTGCCAGCAGTTTCCCAGGGGTGAATTCACCCCTCCACTTT.

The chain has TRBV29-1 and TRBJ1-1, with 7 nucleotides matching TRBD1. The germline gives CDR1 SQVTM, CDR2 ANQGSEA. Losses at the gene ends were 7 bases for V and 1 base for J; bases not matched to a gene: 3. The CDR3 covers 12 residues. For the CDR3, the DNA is TGCAGCGGGGGACAGACGAACACTGAAGCTTTCTTT. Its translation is CSGGQTNTEAFF.

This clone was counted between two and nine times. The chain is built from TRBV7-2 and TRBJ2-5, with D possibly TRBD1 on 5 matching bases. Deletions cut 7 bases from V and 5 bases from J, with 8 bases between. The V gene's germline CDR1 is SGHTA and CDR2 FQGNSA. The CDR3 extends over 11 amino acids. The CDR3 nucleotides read TGTGCCAGCACCCCAGGGGAGACCCAGTACTTC. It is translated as CASTPGETQYF.

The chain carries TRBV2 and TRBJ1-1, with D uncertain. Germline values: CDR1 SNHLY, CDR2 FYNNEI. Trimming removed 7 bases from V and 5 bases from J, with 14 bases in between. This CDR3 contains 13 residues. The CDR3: CASTPSSGTEAFF. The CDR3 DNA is TGTGCCAGCACCCCTTCGAGCGGGACTGAAGCTTTCTTT.

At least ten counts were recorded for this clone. The CDR3 protein is CASSQEPTTQRRLLRNQPQHF. The CDR3, as DNA: TGCGCCAGCAGCCAAGAACCTACCACCCAGCGGAGACTGCTCCGTAATCAGCCCCAGCATTTT. The chain employs TRBV4-1 and TRBJ1-5; D unclear. This CDR3 has 21 residues. The V and J ends lost 0 bases and 4 bases respectively, with 28 bases between them. The germline V gene encodes CDR1 MGHRA and CDR2 YSYEKL.

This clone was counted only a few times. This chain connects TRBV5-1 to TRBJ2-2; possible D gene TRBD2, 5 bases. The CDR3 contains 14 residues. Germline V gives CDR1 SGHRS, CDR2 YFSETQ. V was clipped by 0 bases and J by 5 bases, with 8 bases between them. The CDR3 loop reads CASSLVPGTGELFF. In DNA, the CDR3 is TGCGCCAGCAGCTTGGTTCCGGGAACCGGGGAGCTGTTTTTT.

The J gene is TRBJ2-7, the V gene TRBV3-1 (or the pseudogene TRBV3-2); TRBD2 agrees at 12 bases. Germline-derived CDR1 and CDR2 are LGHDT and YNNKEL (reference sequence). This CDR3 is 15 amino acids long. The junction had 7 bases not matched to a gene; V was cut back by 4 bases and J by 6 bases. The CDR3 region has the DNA TGTGCCAGCAGCCCTCCGGGACTAGCGGGCGCCGAGCAGTACTTC. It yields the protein CASSPPGLAGAEQYF.

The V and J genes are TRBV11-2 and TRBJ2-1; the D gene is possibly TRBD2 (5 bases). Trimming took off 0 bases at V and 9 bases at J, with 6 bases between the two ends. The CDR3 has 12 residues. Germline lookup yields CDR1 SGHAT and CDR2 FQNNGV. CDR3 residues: CASSLDRGEQFF. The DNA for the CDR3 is TGTGCCAGCAGCTTAGATCGGGGTGAGCAGTTCTTC.

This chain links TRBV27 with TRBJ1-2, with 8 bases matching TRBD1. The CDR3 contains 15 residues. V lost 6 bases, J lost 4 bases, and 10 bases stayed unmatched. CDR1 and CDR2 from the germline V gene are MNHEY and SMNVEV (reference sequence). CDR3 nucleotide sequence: TGTGCCAGCAGGAACCCAGGGGGCGGGAGCTATGGCTACACCTTC. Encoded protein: CASRNPGGGSYGYTF.

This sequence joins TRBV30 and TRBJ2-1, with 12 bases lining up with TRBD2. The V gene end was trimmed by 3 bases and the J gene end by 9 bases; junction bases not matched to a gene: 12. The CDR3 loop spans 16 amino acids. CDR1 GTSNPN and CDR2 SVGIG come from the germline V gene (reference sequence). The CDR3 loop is CAWSLQTSGGTGEQFF. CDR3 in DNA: TGTGCCTGGAGCCTCCAGACTAGCGGGGGCACGGGTGAGCAGTTCTTC. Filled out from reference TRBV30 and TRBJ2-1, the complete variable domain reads SQTIHQWPATLVQPVGSPLSLECTVEGTSNPNLYWYRQAAGRGLQLLFYSVGIGQISSEVPQNLSASRPQDRQFILSSKKLLLSDSGFYLCAWSLQTSGGTGEQFFGPGTRLTVL.

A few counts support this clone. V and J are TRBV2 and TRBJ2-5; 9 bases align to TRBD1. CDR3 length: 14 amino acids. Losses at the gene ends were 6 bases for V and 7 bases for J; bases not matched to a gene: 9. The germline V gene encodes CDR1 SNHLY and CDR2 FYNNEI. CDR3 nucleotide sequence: TGTGCCAGCAGCGTAGGGACAGGGTTCGGGACCCAGTACTTC. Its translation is CASSVGTGFGTQYF.

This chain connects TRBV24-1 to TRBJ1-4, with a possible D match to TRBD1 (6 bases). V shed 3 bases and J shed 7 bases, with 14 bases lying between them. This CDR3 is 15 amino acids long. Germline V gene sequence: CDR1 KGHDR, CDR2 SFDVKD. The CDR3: CATSDPGQVPEKLFF. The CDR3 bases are TGTGCCACCAGTGATCCGGGACAAGTTCCTGAAAAACTGTTTTTT.

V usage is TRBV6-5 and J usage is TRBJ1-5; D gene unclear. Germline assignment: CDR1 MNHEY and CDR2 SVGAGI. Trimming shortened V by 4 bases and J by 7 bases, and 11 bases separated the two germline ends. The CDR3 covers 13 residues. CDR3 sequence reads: CASSSEVGQPQHF. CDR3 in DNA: TGTGCCAGCAGTTCAGAGGTTGGGCAGCCCCAGCATTTT.

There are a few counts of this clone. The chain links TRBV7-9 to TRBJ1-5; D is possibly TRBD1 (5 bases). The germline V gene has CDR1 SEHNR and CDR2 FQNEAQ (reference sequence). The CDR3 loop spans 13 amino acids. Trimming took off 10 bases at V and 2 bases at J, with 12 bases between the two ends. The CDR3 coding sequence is TGTGCCACCCAACCGGGGGGCAATCAGCCCCAGCATTTT. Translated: CATQPGGNQPQHF. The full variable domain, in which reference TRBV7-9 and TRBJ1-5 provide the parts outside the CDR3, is DTGVSQNPRHKITKRGQNVTFRCDPISEHNRLYWYRQTLGQGPEFLTYFQNEAQLEKSRLLSDRFSAERPKGSFSTLEIQRTEQGDSAMYLCATQPGGNQPQHFGDGTRLSIL.

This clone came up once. CDR3 in DNA: TGTGCCACCGGAGAGGGTTCTAGCAATCAGCCCCAGCATTTT. This sequence encodes CATGEGSSNQPQHF. The V gene is TRBV15, the J gene TRBJ1-5; D remains ambiguous. Germline V gene data show CDR1 as LNHNV and CDR2 as YYDKDF (reference sequence). The CDR3 runs to 14 residues. The germline V and J ends were trimmed by 8 bases and 0 bases, with 11 bases remaining between them.

This CDR3 reads CSTDTSGRRNEQFF. The CDR3 DNA reads as TGCAGCACAGATACTAGCGGGAGACGCAATGAGCAGTTCTTC. The chain links TRBV29-1 to TRBJ2-1, with 11 nucleotides matching TRBD2. V was clipped by 8 bases and J by 6 bases; unmatched bases: 9. The CDR3 runs 14 residues. Germline assignment: CDR1 SQVTM and CDR2 ANQGSEA.

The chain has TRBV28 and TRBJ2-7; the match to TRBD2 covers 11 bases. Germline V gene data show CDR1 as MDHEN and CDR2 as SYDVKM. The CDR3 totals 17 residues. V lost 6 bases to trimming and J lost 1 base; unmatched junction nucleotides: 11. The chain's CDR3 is CASRRGTSGGISYEQYF. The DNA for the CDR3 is TGTGCCAGCAGACGCGGGACTAGCGGAGGGATTTCCTACGAGCAGTACTTC.

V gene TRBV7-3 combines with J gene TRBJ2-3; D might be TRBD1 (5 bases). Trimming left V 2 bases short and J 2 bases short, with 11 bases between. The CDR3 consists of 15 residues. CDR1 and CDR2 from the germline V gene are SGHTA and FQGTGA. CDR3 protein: CASSLQGTPTDTQYF. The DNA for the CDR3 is TGTGCCAGCAGCTTACAGGGAACCCCCACAGATACGCAGTATTTT.

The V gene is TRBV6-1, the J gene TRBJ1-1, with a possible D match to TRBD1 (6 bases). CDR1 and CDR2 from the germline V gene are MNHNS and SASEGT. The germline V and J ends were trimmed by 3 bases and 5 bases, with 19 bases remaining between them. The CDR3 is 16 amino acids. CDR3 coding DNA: TGTGCCAGCAGTGAGACACGGGGGGCAGGTAGGACTGAAGCTTTCTTT. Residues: CASSETRGAGRTEAFF.

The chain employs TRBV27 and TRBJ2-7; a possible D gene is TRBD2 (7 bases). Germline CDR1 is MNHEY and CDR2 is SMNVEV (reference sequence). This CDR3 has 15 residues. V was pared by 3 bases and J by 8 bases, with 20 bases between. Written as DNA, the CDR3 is TGTGCCAGCAGTTTCGGAGGGGGAGGGTCTAGGAAGCAGTACTTC. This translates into CASSFGGGGSRKQYF.